The sequence of this T cell receptor beta chain was determined in a study of regulatory T cells in long-lasting Graves disease. Time point defined: newly diagnosed GD, antithyroid drugs for less than 3 months. Extracted RNA from PBMCs served as the source of the TCR library. Patients all came to the study from an endocrinology department in Xi'an, China. Germline V gene sequence: CDR1 LGHDT, CDR2 YNNKEL (reference sequence). The CDR3 runs to 15 residues. V was pared by 0 bases and J by 7 bases, with 13 bases between. Both iRepertoire HTBI primers and Arm-PCR of CDR3 regions were used to build the TCR beta libraries. TCRdb itself ran the multiplex PCR reads through MiXCR, one entry per CDR3 protein. The repertoire holds fewer than 550,000 distinct CDR3 sequences, with over 15% as singletons. This clonotype was counted at least ten times. These data were also filed under a second study, of T cells in Graves' hyperthyroidism and ophthalmopathy.

V usage is TRBV3-1 and J usage is TRBJ2-1; no firm D call. Source: peripheral blood mononuclear cells (PBMCs), taken at new diagnosis, from a patient treated with antithyroid drugs. This TCR came from a woman aged 18-29 years with Graves disease. CDR3 nucleotide sequence: TGTGCCAGCAGCCAAGAGGTGCTAGGTGGGAATGAGCAGTTCTTC. It encodes CASSQEVLGGNEQFF.